One sample yielded the 20 T cell receptor beta chains listed below, sequenced in a study of blood T cell repertoires in COVID-19 (dated by TCRdb to between 2020 and 2021). Library method: the immunoSEQ multiplex PCR assay. The table comes from immuneACCESS by way of TCRdb, which keeps in-frame sequences with V and J called. Part of the clones is missing from these tables; in studies checked, under half for an unresolved V gene and the rest for unknown reasons. Within this sample are just under 350,000 clones, with around nine tenths of them counted one time only. The ten largest clones add up to 6% to 8% of the sample. The sequencing sample was made of peripheral blood. Source of these receptors: a woman between 65 and 79 years old with COVID-19, enrolled during active disease.

This clone occurred once. This rearrangement joins TRBV5-1 to TRBJ1-4; 7 positions agree with TRBD1. Unmatched junction bases numbered 17, after V lost 7 bases and J lost 5 bases. The CDR3 is made up of 17 amino acids. Looked up from germline, CDR1 is SGHRS and CDR2 is YFSETQ. Here the CDR3 reads CASPPRQGAEGNEKLFF. CDR3 coding DNA: TGCGCCAGCCCGCCCCGACAGGGTGCAGAAGGAAATGAAAAACTGTTTTTT. Filled out from reference TRBV5-1 and TRBJ1-4, the complete variable domain reads KAGVTQTPRYLIKTRGQQVTLSCSPISGHRSVSWYQQTPGQGLQFLFEYFSETQRNKGNFPGRFSGRQFSNSRSEMNVSTLELGDSALYLCASPPRQGAEGNEKLFFGSGTQLSVL.

The CDR3 DNA reads as TGTGCCAGCAGCTTGTTAGTACCCAACTATGGCTACACCTTC. Its protein is CASSLLVPNYGYTF. The V gene is TRBV7-9, the J gene TRBJ1-2, with D unresolved. Germline-derived CDR1 and CDR2 are SEHNR and FQNEAQ (reference sequence). The CDR3 totals 14 residues. V lost 3 bases and J 2 bases, leaving 10 bases between the germline ends.

The chain employs TRBV30 and TRBJ2-3; possible D gene TRBD1, 6 bases. Germline V lookup: CDR1 GTSNPN, CDR2 SVGIG (reference sequence). This CDR3 spans 15 amino acids. V was pared by 5 bases and J by 2 bases, with 17 bases between. This CDR3 is CAWSTPGHATDTQYF. The CDR3 bases are TGTGCCTGGTCGACTCCGGGACACGCCACAGATACGCAGTATTTT.

This sequence joins TRBV7-2 and TRBJ1-2; 7 positions match TRBD1. This CDR3 contains 13 residues. The ends lost 8 bases at V and 2 bases at J; junction bases unmatched: 5. Germline V CDR1 and CDR2: SGHTA, FQGNSA. This chain's CDR3 is CASDRDGNYGYTF. Here the CDR3 DNA reads TGTGCCAGCGACAGGGACGGGAACTATGGCTACACCTTC.

The V gene is TRBV6-1, the J gene TRBJ2-7, with a weak D call TRBD1 (6 bases). V was shortened by 2 bases and J by 7 bases, with 12 bases between the two germline ends. Germline CDR1 reads MNHNS; CDR2 reads SASEGT. The CDR3 has 13 amino acids. CDR3 bases: TGTGCCAGCAGTGAAACAGGGTTCGGGGAGCAGTACTTC. Protein sequence: CASSETGFGEQYF.

As to this clone: The sample carries other DNA sequences with the same CDR3. The chain carries TRBV9 and TRBJ1-2, with TRBD1 matching 10 bases. CDR1 and CDR2 (germline): SGDLS, YYNGEE. V lost 4 bases, J lost 7 bases, and 7 bases stayed unmatched. This CDR3 has 14 residues. CDR3 nucleotides: TGTGCCAGCAGCTCCGACAGGGGGCCGGGTGGCTACACCTTC. Translated, it gives CASSSDRGPGGYTF. Using reference TRBV9 and TRBJ1-2 for the parts outside the CDR3, the full variable domain is DSGVTQTPKHLITATGQRVTLRCSPRSGDLSVYWYQQSLDQGLQFLIQYYNGEERAKGNILERFSAQQFPDLHSELNLSSLELGDSALYFCASSSDRGPGGYTFGSGTRLTVV.

The chain links TRBV4-1 to TRBJ1-6; D ambiguous. Germline loops: CDR1 MGHRA, CDR2 YSYEKL. This CDR3 is built from 15 residues. Trimming removed 0 bases from V and 4 bases from J, with 7 bases in between. The CDR3 region has the DNA TGCGCCAGCAGCCAAGAACCAGATTATAATTCACCCCTCCACTTT. This codes for CASSQEPDYNSPLHF.

The V and J genes are TRBV18 and TRBJ1-6; 7 bases line up with TRBD1. CDR1 and CDR2 from the germline V gene are KGHSH and LQKENI. This CDR3 spans 14 amino acids. J lost 8 bases, V lost 3 bases, and 4 bases had no gene match. The DNA of the CDR3 is TGTGCCAGCTCACCGGGCAGGGGGGATTCACCCCTCCACTTT. This gives the protein CASSPGRGDSPLHF.

This clone was detected a few times. The J gene is TRBJ1-1, the V gene TRBV19; 10 positions agree with TRBD1. With V trimmed by 7 bases and J by 6 bases, 8 bases remained unmatched. The germline V gene encodes CDR1 LNHDA and CDR2 SQIVND (reference sequence). The CDR3 runs 14 residues. The CDR3 DNA sequence: TGTGCCAGTAAACTGGACAGGGGGTCATCTGAAGCTTTCTTT. This translates into CASKLDRGSSEAFF.

The gene calls are TRBV28 and TRBJ2-5; D is undetermined. This CDR3 has 10 amino acids. Trimming took off 8 bases at V and 4 bases at J, with 5 bases between the two ends. Germline V gene data show CDR1 as MDHEN and CDR2 as SYDVKM. CDR3 nucleotides: TGTGCCAGCTCCAGAGAGACCCAGTACTTC. Translating gives CASSRETQYF.

The CDR3 reads CASSPGTGLYEQYF. Written as DNA, the CDR3 is TGTGCCAGCAGTCCCGGGACAGGTTTATACGAGCAGTACTTC. The chain uses TRBV6-5 and TRBJ2-7; TRBD1 aligns across 8 bases. Trimming cost V 5 bases and J 4 bases; bases outside gene matches: 7. CDR3 size: 14 residues. CDR1 and CDR2 from the germline V gene are MNHEY and SVGAGI.

The gene calls are TRBV11-2 and TRBJ2-1, with TRBD2 as a possible D gene (6 bases). The CDR3 length is 16 residues. V gave up 2 bases and J gave up 8 bases, with 19 bases separating them. Germline V gene data show CDR1 as SGHAT and CDR2 as FQNNGV. The CDR3: CASSLTRGTLRDEQFF. The CDR3, as DNA: TGTGCCAGCAGCTTAACCCGGGGGACCCTGAGGGATGAGCAGTTCTTC.

Worth noting for this clone: Additional DNA sequences in this sample encode the identical CDR3. J is TRBJ2-7 and V is TRBV3-1 (or the pseudogene TRBV3-2); D is perhaps TRBD2 (5 bases). The CDR3 has 12 residues. Germline V gene sequence: CDR1 LGHDT, CDR2 YNNKEL (reference sequence). The V end lost 2 bases, the J end lost 3 bases, and 5 bases lay between the germline ends. DNA for the CDR3: TGTGCCAGCAGCCAACGGGGCTACGAGCAGTACTTC. This codes for CASSQRGYEQYF.

The rearrangement links TRBV7-2 to TRBJ1-5; no clear D gene. Germline V gene lookup returns CDR1 SGHTA and CDR2 FQGNSA. The CDR3 is 14 residues long. With 1 base removed from V and 6 bases from J, the gap between germline ends came to 10 bases. The CDR3 protein is CASSLERVGQPQHF. CDR3 nucleotides: TGTGCCAGCAGCTTAGAGAGGGTGGGTCAGCCCCAGCATTTT.

This chain links TRBV2 with TRBJ2-5; 11 positions agree with TRBD2. The CDR3 consists of 14 residues. CDR1 SNHLY and CDR2 FYNNEI come from the germline V gene. The trim removed 9 bases at V and 4 bases at J, leaving 7 bases unmatched. The CDR3 spells CARGGTSGGETQYF. The CDR3 coding sequence is TGTGCCAGGGGGGGGACTAGCGGCGGAGAGACCCAGTACTTC. The full variable domain, completed using reference TRBV2 and TRBJ2-5, is EPEVTQTPSHQVTQMGQEVILRCVPISNHLYFYWYRQILGQKVEFLVSFYNNEISEKSEIFDDQFSVERPDGSNFTLKIRSTKLEDSAMYFCARGGTSGGETQYFGPGTRLLVL.

The rearrangement uses TRBV2 and TRBJ1-2; TRBD1 matches 7 bases. V dropped 6 bases and J dropped 0; count of bases not matched to a gene: 4. This CDR3 contains 14 residues. Germline CDR1 and CDR2: SNHLY and FYNNEI. DNA for the CDR3: TGTGCCAGCAGACGGGGGACAGCTAACTATGGCTACACCTTC. Its protein is CASRRGTANYGYTF.

The table lists this clone with a count of one. V gene TRBV19 combines with J gene TRBJ1-1; D perhaps matches TRBD1 (5 bases). Germline lookup yields CDR1 LNHDA and CDR2 SQIVND (reference sequence). The germline V and J ends were trimmed by 3 bases and 2 bases, with 13 bases remaining between them. The CDR3 is 15 amino acids. The CDR3 DNA reads TGTGCCAGTAGTATGGGGCTCCCCCCTAACACTGAAGCTTTCTTT. Translation: CASSMGLPPNTEAFF. Based on the CDR3 plus reference TRBV19 and TRBJ1-1, the full variable domain is DGGITQSPKYLFRKEGQNVTLSCEQNLNHDAMYWYRQDPGQGLRLIYYSQIVNDFQKGDIAEGYSVSREKKESFPLTVTSAQKNPTAFYLCASSMGLPPNTEAFFGQGTRLTVV.

This chain joins TRBV3-1 (or the pseudogene TRBV3-2) and TRBJ2-2; no clear D gene. Germline V CDR1 and CDR2: LGHDT, YNNKEL (reference sequence). V lost 4 bases and J 4 bases, leaving 7 bases between the germline ends. The CDR3 spans 13 residues. For the CDR3, the DNA is TGTGCCAGCAGCCCCTCAGTCACCGGGGAGCTGTTTTTT. Protein product: CASSPSVTGELFF.

The V and J genes are TRBV5-8 and TRBJ2-7; 9 bases are shared with TRBD1. Germline V CDR1 and CDR2: SGHTS, YDEGEE. V trimming: 5 bases; J trimming: 2 bases; junction bases outside the gene matches: 5. CDR3 length equals 14 residues. The chain's CDR3 is CASRGRTGAYEQYF. CDR3 coding DNA: TGTGCCAGCAGGGGAAGGACAGGGGCCTACGAGCAGTACTTC.

The chain combines TRBV7-9 with TRBJ2-3, with D maybe TRBD2 (6 bases). CDR3 size: 14 residues. Trimming took 7 bases from V and 1 from J, leaving 12 bases between them. In germline, CDR1 is SEHNR, CDR2 FQNEAQ (reference sequence). Here the CDR3 reads CASKPGLGTDTQYF. The CDR3 bases are TGTGCCAGCAAACCGGGACTGGGCACAGATACGCAGTATTTT.